Below, one T cell receptor (beta chain) is given with its context. Trimming left V 2 bases short and J 5 bases short, with 8 bases between. Germline CDR1 SGHTA, CDR2 FQGNSA. The CDR3 runs to 13 residues. These data originate in a study of T cell repertoires in ileal Crohn's disease. Whole-study context: About half received postoperative treatment, approximately 12 with thiopurines and around 17 anti-TNF.

TCRdb's copy holds only in-frame clones and misses some; the assay was immunoSEQ multiplex PCR. Found here are tens of thousands of clones, approximately 78% of them singletons; the top ten hold around 5.5%. The receptor comes from an adult with Crohn's disease. The chain has TRBV7-2 and TRBJ2-3, with D possibly matching TRBD1 (6 bases). The material sequenced was ileal tissue. For the CDR3, the DNA is TGTGCCAGCAGCTTATCCAGGGGAGATACGCAGTATTTT. This codes for CASSLSRGDTQYF.